Here is one T cell receptor beta chain with its context. This entry belongs to a study of blood T cell repertoires in COVID-19. Study at large: Sources were T cells, B-cell-depleted T cells, or PBMCs; the material itself was cDNA or gDNA.

The germline gives CDR1 LGHNT, CDR2 FRNRAP. The V segment lost 3 bases and the J segment 7 bases; nucleotides outside the gene matches: 9. There are 15 residues in the CDR3. Generated by immunoSEQ multiplex PCR, the TCRdb table keeps only in-frame clones and is missing some. Among about 300,000 clones listed, about 89% were seen once. This sequence was found in a man aged 35-49 years with acute or convalescent COVID-19. V usage is TRBV12-5 and J usage is TRBJ1-5, with 7 nucleotides matching TRBD1. The specimen sequenced was peripheral blood. The CDR3 reads CASGLARTGEQPQHF. Here the CDR3 DNA reads TGTGCTAGTGGTTTAGCTAGGACAGGAGAACAGCCCCAGCATTTT.